This T cell receptor beta chain was observed in a study of shared clonotypes between healthy human individuals. Worth noting for this clone: Its antigen is as yet unknown. The same CDR3 also results from other DNA sequences found in this sample.

Study-wide points: Blood was the only sampled material, and tissue repertoires likely differ.

TCRdb's copy holds only in-frame clones and misses some; the assay was immunoSEQ multiplex PCR. The sample holds under 1,100,000 clones, under 80% seen once. CDR1 ENHRY and CDR2 SYGVKD come from the germline V gene. The CDR3 is 11 amino acids. V was cut by 4 bases and J by 5 bases, with 4 bases left in between. The receptor was derived from a man between 18 and 35 years old in good health. Sequencing used memory CD4+ T cells sorted from blood. Subset in this sample: CD45RA-negative fraction. This chain joins TRBV10-3 and TRBJ2-3; no clear D gene. This chain's CDR3 is CAISVRDTQYF. The CDR3 nucleotides read TGTGCCATCAGTGTCCGAGATACGCAGTATTTT.